A selection of T cell receptor beta chains follows, all from one sample in a study of cytomegalovirus exposure and HLA in healthy donors. Assay used: immunoSEQ multiplex PCR; TCRdb lists only in-frame clones, some missing. The sample has hundreds of thousands of clones, 87% seen once; the top ten hold roughly 2%. Material for sequencing was PBMCs. Receptors were obtained from a woman aged 18-29 years in good health and CMV-seropositive. Each CDR3 is given without its conserved first and last residue. D genes are given only for firm matches. Clone size is shown for a subset of rows, as once, few, many or a class of expanded clone.

v_call clone_size d_call cdr3_aa
TRBV19 - - ASPNQRNEQF
TRBV6-5 - - ASSYWAPENTEAF
TRBV5-1 - - ASSSERRSYNEQF
TRBV28 - TRBD2 ASLGLAGGTSYNEQF
TRBV7-2 - - ASSFRPRGGNEQF
TRBV15 - TRBD2 ATSRDQRGEEVNSYNEQF
TRBV28 - - ASSFGAIGYT
TRBV19 - TRBD2 ASHQGGRAADTQY
TRBV4-1 - TRBD2 ASSQASGDYNEQF
TRBV9 - - ASSPGGSVGNTIY
TRBV28 - TRBD1 ASSSGQGTEGYT
TRBV30 - TRBD1 AWGQTTGDKLF
TRBV30 few - AWSQQGNQPQH
TRBV5-1 - TRBD2 ASSPGLAGVYEQY
TRBV7-9 - TRBD1 ASSPDRVQWTEAF
TRBV27 - - ASSLGGEGYEQY
TRBV6-1 few - ASSVDRLRNTEAF
TRBV4-1 - TRBD2 ASSQREGSPLGETQY
TRBV19 - TRBD1 ASSIRTGAPYEQY
TRBV5-6 - - ASSRQLEAF
TRBV15 - TRBD2 ATSRLGLSGSKNEQF
TRBV7-2 once - ASSRPRGIYGYT
TRBV5-1 - - ASGLYGPYDGYT
TRBV28 once TRBD2 ASSLGTSVRETQY
TRBV28 - - ASSLQGGSYEQY
TRBV5-1 - TRBD2 ASSLGLATQETQY
TRBV20-1 - TRBD2 SATGTSEQY
TRBV28 - TRBD2 ASNPLGTRVDEQF
TRBV27 - - ASSFRQLFSYEQY
TRBV28 once - ASSFGVNYGYT
TRBV10-3 - - AISEPGSTLEQY
TRBV9 - TRBD2 ASSVGVGGLAGAGSYEQY
TRBV7-7 - - ASSSDTFSSTQY
TRBV7-2 - - ASSLEGGGTQTQY
TRBV6-4 - - ASSDEAATDTQY
TRBV9 - TRBD2 ASSGGTSGYNEQF
TRBV5-6 - - ASSLVRHLRETQY
TRBV29-1 - TRBD2 SVEGLAGNDEQY
TRBV30 - - AWSVLEDSSYEQY
TRBV19 - TRBD2 ASSTGTSGALEQF
TRBV7-3 - - ASSTYRGGETQY
TRBV18 - TRBD1 ASSPSQGSIAYEQY
TRBV11-2 - TRBD2 ASSPRTSGRYPSYEQY
TRBV25-1 - - ASSEYDSSNTEAF
TRBV7-3 - TRBD1 ASSLAGGFAKNIQY
TRBV27 once TRBD1 ASSLSSDRASYEQY
TRBV5-1 - - ASSLRTELTNYGYT
TRBV5-1 - TRBD2 ASSYTTSGSYEQY
TRBV11-2 - - ASSLVDNGSYEQY
TRBV2 once TRBD1 ATNRGGFTEAF
TRBV7-8 - TRBD1 ASSLDLNRGDYGYT